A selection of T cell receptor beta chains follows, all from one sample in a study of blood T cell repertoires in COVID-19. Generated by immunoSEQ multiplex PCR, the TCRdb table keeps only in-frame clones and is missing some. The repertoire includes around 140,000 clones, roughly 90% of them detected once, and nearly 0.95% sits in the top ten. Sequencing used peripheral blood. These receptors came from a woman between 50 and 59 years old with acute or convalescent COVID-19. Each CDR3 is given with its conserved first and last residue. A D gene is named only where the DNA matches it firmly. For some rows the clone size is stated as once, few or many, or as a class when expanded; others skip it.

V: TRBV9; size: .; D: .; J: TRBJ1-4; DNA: TGTGCCAGCAGCGGACAGCGAACTAATGAAAAACTGTTTTTT; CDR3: CASSGQRTNEKLFF
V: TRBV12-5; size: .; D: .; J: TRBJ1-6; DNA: TGTGCTAGTGGCTCCGGGTCCTCGAATTCACCCCTCCACTTT; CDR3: CASGSGSSNSPLHF
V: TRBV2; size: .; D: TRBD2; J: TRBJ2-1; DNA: TGTGCCATCCATAGCGGGGGGGCCGCTATCAATGAGCAGTTCTTC; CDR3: CAIHSGGAAINEQFF
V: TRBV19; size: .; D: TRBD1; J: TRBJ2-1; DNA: TGTGCCAGTAGACTGGGACAGTGGGGCTCCTACAATGAGCAGTTCTTC; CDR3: CASRLGQWGSYNEQFF
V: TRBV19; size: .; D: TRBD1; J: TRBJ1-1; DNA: TGTGCCAGTTGCAGGGGGCGAGTCACTGAAGCTTTCTTT; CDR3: CASCRGRVTEAFF
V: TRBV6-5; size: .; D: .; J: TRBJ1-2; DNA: TGTGCCAGCAGACCCCGGGACTGGTCTACTTGCTACACCTTC; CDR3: CASRPRDWSTCYTF
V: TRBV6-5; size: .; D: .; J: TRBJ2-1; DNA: TGTGCCAGCCAGTACGTCGATGAGCAGTTCTTC; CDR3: CASQYVDEQFF
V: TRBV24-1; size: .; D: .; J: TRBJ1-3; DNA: TGTGCCACCAGTGACAGCTCTGGAAACACCATATATTTT; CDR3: CATSDSSGNTIYF
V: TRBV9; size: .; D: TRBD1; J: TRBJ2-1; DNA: TGTGCCAGCAGCCAAAAGGGACAGCAAATGAATGAGCAGTTCTTC; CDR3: CASSQKGQQMNEQFF
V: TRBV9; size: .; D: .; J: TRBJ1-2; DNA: TGTGCCAGCAGCGTCCCTTCTAACTCTAGGGCGGGAGGCTACACCTTC; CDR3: CASSVPSNSRAGGYTF
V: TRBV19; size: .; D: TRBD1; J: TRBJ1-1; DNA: TGTGCCAGTAGTAAACTCGGGACAGGGGGTTTGTACACTGAAGCTTTCTTT; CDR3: CASSKLGTGGLYTEAFF
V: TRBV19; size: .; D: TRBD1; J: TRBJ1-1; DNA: TGTGCCAGTAGTCGACAGGGAGAGTCTGAAGCTTTCTTT; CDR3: CASSRQGESEAFF
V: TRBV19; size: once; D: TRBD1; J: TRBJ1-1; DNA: TGTGCCAGTAGTTCGCGGACAGGGATGAACACTGAAGCTTTCTTT; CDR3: CASSSRTGMNTEAFF
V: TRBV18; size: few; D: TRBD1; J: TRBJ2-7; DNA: TGTGCCAGCTCTGCCGGGACAGGGGCCTACGAGCAGTACTTC; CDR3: CASSAGTGAYEQYF
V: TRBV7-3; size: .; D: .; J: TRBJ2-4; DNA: TGTGCCAGCAGTCGGGGGGCCAAAAACATTCAGTACTTC; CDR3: CASSRGAKNIQYF
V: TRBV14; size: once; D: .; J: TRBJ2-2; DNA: TGTGCCAGCAGCCGAAGAACAGGGCTTCGCACCGGGGAGCTGTTTTTT; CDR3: CASSRRTGLRTGELFF
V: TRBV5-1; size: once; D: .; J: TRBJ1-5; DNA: TGCGCCAGCAGCTTGGACTTCAGGGATCAGCCCCAGCATTTT; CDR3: CASSLDFRDQPQHF
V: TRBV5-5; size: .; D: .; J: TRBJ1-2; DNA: TGTGCCAGCAGCTTGGGACTGAACTATGGCTACACCTTC; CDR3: CASSLGLNYGYTF
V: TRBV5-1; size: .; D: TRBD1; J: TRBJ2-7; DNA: TGCGCCAGCAGCTTCGGGACAGGGGCTCTATACTCCTACGAGCAGTACTTC; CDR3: CASSFGTGALYSYEQYF
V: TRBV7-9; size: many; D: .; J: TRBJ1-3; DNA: TGTGCCAGCAGCTTAGCAGACAGACGAGGCACCATATATTTT; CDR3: CASSLADRRGTIYF
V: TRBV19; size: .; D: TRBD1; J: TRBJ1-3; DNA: TGTGCCAGTAGTCCGGGACAGAGCTCTGGAAACACCATATATTTT; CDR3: CASSPGQSSGNTIYF
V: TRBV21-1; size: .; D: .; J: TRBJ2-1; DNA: TGTGCCAGCAGCAGACACAGGGTATGCTCCTACAATGAGCAGTTCTTC; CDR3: CASSRHRVCSYNEQFF
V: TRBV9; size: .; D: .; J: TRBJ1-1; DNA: TGTGCCAGCAGCGTAGGGGGGCCGGGCACTGAAGCTTTCTTT; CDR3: CASSVGGPGTEAFF
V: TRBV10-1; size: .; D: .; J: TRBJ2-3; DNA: TGCGCCAGCAGTGACCGCGGATCCCGCACAGATACGCAGTATTTT; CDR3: CASSDRGSRTDTQYF
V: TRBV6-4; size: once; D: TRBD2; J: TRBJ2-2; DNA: TGTGCCAGCAGTGAACTAGCGGGGCACACCGGGGAGCTGTTTTTT; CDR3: CASSELAGHTGELFF
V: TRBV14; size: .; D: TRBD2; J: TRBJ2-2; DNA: TGTGCCAGCAGCCAAGGCGGGGGCACCGGGGAGCTGTTTTTT; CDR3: CASSQGGGTGELFF
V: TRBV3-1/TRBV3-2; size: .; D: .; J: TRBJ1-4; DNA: TGTGCCAGCAGCCAAGTCCCGGGGGGGGAACTGTTTTTT; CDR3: CASSQVPGGELFF
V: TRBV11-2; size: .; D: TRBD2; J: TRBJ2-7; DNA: TGTGCCAGCAGCTTAGCATGGGCTAGCGGGTCCTACGAGCAGTACTTC; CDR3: CASSLAWASGSYEQYF
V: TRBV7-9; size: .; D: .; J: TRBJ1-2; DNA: TGTGCCAGCAGCTTACAGGCACACTCCTATGGCTACACCTTC; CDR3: CASSLQAHSYGYTF
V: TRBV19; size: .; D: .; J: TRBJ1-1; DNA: TGTGCCAGTAGCCCCGGGGGGACTGAAGCTTTCTTT; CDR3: CASSPGGTEAFF
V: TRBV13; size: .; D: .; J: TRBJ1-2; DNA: TGTGCCAGCAGCTTAAGTAGGGGTGGCTACACCTTC; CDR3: CASSLSRGGYTF
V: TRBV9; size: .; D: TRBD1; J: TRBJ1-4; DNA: TGTGCCAGCAGCCCCCAGCCGGGACAGCTATCTAATGAAAAACTGTTTTTT; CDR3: CASSPQPGQLSNEKLFF
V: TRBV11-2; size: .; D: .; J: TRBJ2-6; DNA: TGTGCCAGCAGCTTAATTGCGGTCTCTGGGGCCAACGTCCTGACTTTC; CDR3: CASSLIAVSGANVLTF
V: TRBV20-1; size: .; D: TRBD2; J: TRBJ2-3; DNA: TGCAGTGCTAGTCCTAGCGGGGGTGACTATACGCAGTATTTT; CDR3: CSASPSGGDYTQYF
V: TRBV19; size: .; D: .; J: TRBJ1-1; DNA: TGTGCCAGTAGTATAGATCGTTACACTGAAGCTTTCTTT; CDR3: CASSIDRYTEAFF
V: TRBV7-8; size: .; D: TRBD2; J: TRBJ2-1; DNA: TGTGCCAGCAGCTTAGGACTAGCGGGACTTCTCTCCTACAATGAGCAGTTCTTC; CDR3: CASSLGLAGLLSYNEQFF
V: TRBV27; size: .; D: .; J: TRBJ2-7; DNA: TGTGCCAGCAGTTATGGACTCTCCTACGAGCAGTACTTC; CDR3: CASSYGLSYEQYF
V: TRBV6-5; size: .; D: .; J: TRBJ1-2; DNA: TGTGCCAGCGAAAGGGGGGGACACTATGGCTACACCTTC; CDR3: CASERGGHYGYTF
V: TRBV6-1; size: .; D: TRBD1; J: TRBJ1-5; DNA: TGTGCCAGCAGTGACCTGCGGACAGGGGGCCGCAATCAGCCCCAGCATTTT; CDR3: CASSDLRTGGRNQPQHF
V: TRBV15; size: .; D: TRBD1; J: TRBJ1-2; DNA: TGTGCCACCAGCAGAGACAGGACAGGGAACCCCTATGGCTACACCTTC; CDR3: CATSRDRTGNPYGYTF